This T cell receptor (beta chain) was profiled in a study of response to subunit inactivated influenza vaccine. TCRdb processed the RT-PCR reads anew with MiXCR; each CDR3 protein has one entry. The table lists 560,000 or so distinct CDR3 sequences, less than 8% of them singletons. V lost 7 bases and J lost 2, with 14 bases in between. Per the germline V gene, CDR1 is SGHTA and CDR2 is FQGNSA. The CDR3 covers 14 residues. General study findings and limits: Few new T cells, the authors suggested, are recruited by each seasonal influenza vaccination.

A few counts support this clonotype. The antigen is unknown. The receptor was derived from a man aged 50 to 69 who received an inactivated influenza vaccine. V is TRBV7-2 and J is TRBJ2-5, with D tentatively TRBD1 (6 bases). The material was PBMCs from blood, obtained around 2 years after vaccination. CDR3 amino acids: CASKSGRGQETQYF. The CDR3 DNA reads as TGTGCCAGCAAGTCGGGTAGGGGGCAAGAGACCCAGTACTTC.